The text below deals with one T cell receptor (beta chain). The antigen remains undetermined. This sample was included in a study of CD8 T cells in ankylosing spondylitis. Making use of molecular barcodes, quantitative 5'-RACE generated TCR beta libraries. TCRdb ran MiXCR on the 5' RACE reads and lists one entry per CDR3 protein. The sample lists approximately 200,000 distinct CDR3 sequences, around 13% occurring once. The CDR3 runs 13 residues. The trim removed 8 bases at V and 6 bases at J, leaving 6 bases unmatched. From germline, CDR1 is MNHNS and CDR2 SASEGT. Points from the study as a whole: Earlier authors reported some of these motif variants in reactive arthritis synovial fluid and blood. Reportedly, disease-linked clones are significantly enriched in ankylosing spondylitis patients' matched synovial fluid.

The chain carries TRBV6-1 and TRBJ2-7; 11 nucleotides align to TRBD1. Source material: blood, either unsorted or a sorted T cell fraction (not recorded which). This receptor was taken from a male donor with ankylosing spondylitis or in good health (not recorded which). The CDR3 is CASGWTGGTEQYF. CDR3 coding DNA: TGTGCCAGCGGATGGACAGGGGGCACCGAGCAGTACTTC.